The clone carrying this T cell receptor (beta chain) was seen more than once but under ten times. What it binds is unknown. V was shortened by 5 bases and J by 2 bases, with 12 bases between the two germline ends. Germline V gives CDR1 MGHRA, CDR2 YSYEKL. The CDR3 is 15 amino acids. This sample was included in a study of blood T cells in healthy people across ages. Through a sample-barcoded 5' primer and a J-beta primer mix, a second PCR was run for roughly 7 to 12 cycles. Using its own MiXCR run on the 5' RACE reads, TCRdb lists one record per CDR3 protein. The data contain 850,000 to 1,100,000 distinct CDR3 sequences, around two fifths of them singletons. Study-wide results and limits: Per million T cells, TCR beta diversity dropped roughly linearly as age increased. With naive T cell percentage, TCR beta diversity showed a strong correlation. Compared with aged donors, long-lived donors showed fewer expanded clones, suggesting selection.

This chain connects TRBV4-1 to TRBJ2-2, with D hard to call. The receptor was isolated from a man between 18 and 29 years old in good health. The specimen sequenced was blood. CDR3 in amino acids: CASSKKAPNTGELFF. DNA of the CDR3: TGCGCCAGCAGCAAGAAGGCACCCAACACCGGGGAGCTGTTTTTT.